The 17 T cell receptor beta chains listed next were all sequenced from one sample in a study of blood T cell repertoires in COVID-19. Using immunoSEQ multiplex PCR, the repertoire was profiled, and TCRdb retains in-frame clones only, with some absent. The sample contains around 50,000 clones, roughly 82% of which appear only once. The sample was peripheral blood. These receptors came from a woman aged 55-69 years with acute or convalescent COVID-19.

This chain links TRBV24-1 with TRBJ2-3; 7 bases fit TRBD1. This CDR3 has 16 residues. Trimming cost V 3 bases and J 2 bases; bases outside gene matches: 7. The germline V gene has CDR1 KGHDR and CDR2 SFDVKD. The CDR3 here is CATSDNARGTTDTQYF. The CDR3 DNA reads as TGTGCCACCAGTGATAATGCCAGGGGGACCACAGATACGCAGTATTTT.

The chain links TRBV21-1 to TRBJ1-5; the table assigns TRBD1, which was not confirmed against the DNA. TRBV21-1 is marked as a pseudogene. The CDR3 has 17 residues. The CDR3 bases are TGTGCCAGCAGCGATAAAGTCGGCAGGGGAGGCAATCAGCCCCAGCATTTT. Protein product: CASSDKVGRGGNQPQHF.

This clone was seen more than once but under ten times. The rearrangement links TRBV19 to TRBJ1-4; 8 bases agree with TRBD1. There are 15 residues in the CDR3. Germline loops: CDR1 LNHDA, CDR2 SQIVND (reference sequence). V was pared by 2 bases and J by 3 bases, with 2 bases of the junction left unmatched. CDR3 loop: CASSISRGPNEKLFF. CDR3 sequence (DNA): TGTGCCAGTAGTATATCCAGGGGGCCTAATGAAAAACTGTTTTTT.

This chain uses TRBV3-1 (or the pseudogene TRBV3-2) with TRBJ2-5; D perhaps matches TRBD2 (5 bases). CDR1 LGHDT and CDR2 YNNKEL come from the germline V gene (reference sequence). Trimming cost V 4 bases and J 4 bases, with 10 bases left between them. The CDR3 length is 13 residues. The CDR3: CASSPPGSETQYF. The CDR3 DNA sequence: TGTGCCAGCAGCCCGCCGGGGTCAGAGACCCAGTACTTC.

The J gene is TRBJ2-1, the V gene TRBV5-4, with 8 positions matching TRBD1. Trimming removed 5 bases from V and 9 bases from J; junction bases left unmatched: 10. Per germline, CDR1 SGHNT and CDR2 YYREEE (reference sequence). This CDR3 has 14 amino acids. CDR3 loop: CASRRVTGGGEQFF. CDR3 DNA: TGTGCCAGCAGACGCGTAACAGGGGGAGGTGAGCAGTTCTTC.

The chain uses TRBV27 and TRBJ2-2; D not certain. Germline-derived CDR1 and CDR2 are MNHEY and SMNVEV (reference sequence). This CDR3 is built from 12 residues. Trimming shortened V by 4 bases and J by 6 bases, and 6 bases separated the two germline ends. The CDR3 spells CASSYRAGELFF. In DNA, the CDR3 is TGTGCCAGCAGTTACCGGGCCGGGGAGCTGTTTTTT.

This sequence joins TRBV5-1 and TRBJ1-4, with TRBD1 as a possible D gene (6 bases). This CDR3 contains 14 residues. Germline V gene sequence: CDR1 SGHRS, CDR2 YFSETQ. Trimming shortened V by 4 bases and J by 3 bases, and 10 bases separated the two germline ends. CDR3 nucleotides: TGCGCCAGCAGCCCGGACAGTCCTAATGAAAAACTGTTTTTT. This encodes CASSPDSPNEKLFF.

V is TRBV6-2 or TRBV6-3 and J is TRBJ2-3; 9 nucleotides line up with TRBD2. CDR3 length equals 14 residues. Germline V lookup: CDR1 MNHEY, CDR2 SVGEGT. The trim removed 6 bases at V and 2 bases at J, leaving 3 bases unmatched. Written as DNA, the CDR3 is TGTGCCAGCAGCCTAGCGGGGACCACAGATACGCAGTATTTT. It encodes CASSLAGTTDTQYF.

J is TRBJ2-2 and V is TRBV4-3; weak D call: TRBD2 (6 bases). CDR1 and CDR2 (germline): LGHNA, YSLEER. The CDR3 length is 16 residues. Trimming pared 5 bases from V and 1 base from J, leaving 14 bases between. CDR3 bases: TGCGCCAGCAGCAGGGAGGCGGGCGTGAACACCGGGGAGCTGTTTTTT. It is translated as CASSREAGVNTGELFF.

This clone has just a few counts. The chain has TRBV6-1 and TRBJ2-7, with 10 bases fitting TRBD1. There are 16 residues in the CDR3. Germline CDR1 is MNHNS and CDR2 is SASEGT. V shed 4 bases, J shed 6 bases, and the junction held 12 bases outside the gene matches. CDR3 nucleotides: TGTGCCAGCAGTGTACAGACAGGGGGCGGGATCGGCGAGCAGTACTTC. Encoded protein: CASSVQTGGGIGEQYF.

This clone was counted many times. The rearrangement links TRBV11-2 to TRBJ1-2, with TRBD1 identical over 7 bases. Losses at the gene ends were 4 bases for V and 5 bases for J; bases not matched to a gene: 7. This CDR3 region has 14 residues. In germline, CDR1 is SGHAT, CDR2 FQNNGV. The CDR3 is CASSSDRRRYGYTF. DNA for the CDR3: TGTGCCAGCAGCTCGGACAGGAGGAGGTATGGCTACACCTTC. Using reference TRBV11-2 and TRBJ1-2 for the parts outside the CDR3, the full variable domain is EAGVAQSPRYKIIEKRQSVAFWCNPISGHATLYWYQQILGQGPKLLIQFQNNGVVDDSQLPKDRFSAERLKGVDSTLKIQPAKLEDSAVYLCASSSDRRRYGYTFGSGTRLTVV.

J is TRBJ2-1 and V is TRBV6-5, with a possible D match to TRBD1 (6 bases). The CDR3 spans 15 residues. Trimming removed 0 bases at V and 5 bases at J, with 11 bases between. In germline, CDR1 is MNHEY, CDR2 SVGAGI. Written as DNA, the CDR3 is TGTGCCAGCAGTTACTCTCAGGGGTTAGACAATGAGCAGTTCTTC. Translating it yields CASSYSQGLDNEQFF.

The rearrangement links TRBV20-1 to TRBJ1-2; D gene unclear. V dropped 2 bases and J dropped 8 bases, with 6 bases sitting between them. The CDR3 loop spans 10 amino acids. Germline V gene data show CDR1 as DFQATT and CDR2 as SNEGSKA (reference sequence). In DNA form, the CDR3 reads TGCAGTGCTAGATCAGGAGGCTACACCTTC. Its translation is CSARSGGYTF.

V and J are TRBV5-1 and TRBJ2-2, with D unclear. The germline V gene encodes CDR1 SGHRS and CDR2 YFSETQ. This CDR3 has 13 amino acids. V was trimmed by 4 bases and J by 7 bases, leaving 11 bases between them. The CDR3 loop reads CASSPAQVGELFF. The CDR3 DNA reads TGCGCCAGCAGCCCCGCCCAGGTCGGGGAGCTGTTTTTT.

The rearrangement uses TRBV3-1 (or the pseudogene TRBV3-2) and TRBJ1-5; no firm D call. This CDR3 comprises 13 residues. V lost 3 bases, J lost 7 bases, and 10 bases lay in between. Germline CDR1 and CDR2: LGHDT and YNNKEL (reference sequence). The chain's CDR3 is CASSQVGSQPQHF. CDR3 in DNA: TGTGCCAGCAGCCAGGTGGGGAGCCAGCCCCAGCATTTT.

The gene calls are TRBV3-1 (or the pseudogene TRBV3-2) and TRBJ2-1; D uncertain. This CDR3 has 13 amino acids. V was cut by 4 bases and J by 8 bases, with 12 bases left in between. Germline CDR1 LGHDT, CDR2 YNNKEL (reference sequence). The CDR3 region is CASSLKSRDEQFF. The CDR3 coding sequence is TGTGCCAGCAGCCTAAAGAGTCGCGATGAGCAGTTCTTC.

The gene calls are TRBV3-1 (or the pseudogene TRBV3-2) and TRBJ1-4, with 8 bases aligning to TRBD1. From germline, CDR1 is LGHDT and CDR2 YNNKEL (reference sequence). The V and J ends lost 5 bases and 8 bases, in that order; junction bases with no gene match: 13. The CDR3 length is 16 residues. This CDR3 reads CASSDAPTGVGEKLFF. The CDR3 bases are TGTGCCAGCAGCGACGCCCCGACAGGGGTGGGGGAAAAACTGTTTTTT.